These 19 T cell receptor beta chains share one sample of origin, sequenced in a study of blood T cell repertoires in COVID-19. Assay used: immunoSEQ multiplex PCR; TCRdb lists only in-frame clones, some missing. There are more than 150,000 clones in the sample; approximately 80% occur only once, and approximately 0.5% lies in the top ten. The sample comprised peripheral blood. Receptors were obtained from a man aged 55-75 years with acute or convalescent COVID-19.

Regarding this clone: The junction does not match germline at one end; this may be a read error. The chain couples TRBV5-1 to TRBJ2-3, with a weak D call TRBD2 (5 bases). Germline lookup yields CDR1 SGHRS and CDR2 YFSETQ. The CDR3 is 17 amino acids. The CDR3 loop reads CASSLAQNRGSTNTQYF. The CDR3 DNA reads TGCGCCAGCAGCTTGGCGCAGAACCGGGGTAGCACAAATACGCAGTATTTT.

CDR3 sequence reads: CASSQWALINQPQHF. The CDR3 DNA is TGCGCCAGCAGTCAATGGGCCCTGATCAATCAGCCCCAGCATTTT. The V and J genes are TRBV23-1 and TRBJ1-5; no clear D gene. TRBV23-1 is labeled an ORF, and its function is uncertain. The CDR3 covers 15 residues. The V and J ends lost 1 base and 3 bases respectively, with 10 bases between them.

The V and J genes are TRBV13 and TRBJ2-7, with TRBD2 identical over 8 bases. V was clipped by 4 bases and J by 0 bases; unmatched bases: 5. Germline loops: CDR1 PRHDT, CDR2 FYEKMQ (reference sequence). The CDR3 contains 15 residues. CDR3 region: CASSSHSGGSYEQYF. The CDR3 bases are TGTGCCAGCAGCTCGCACAGCGGGGGCTCCTACGAGCAGTACTTC. Full variable domain (remainder filled in from reference TRBV13 and TRBJ2-7): AAGVIQSPRHLIKEKRETATLKCYPIPRHDTVYWYQQGPGQDPQFLISFYEKMQSDKGSIPDRFSAQQFSDYHSELNMSSLELGDSALYFCASSSHSGGSYEQYFGPGTRLTVT.

The rearrangement links TRBV14 to TRBJ1-3; TRBD1 agrees at 9 bases. CDR3 length: 15 amino acids. Germline assignment: CDR1 SGHDN and CDR2 FVKESK. J was trimmed by 4 bases and V by 1 base; bases with no gene match: 2. The CDR3 DNA follows: TGTGCCAGCAGCCAAGCCGGGACAGGGGGAAACACCATATATTTT. Translating it yields CASSQAGTGGNTIYF.

The chain couples TRBV5-1 to TRBJ2-3; perhaps TRBD1 as D (5 bases). The V gene's germline CDR1 is SGHRS and CDR2 YFSETQ. Trimming removed 4 bases from V and 4 bases from J, with 13 bases in between. The CDR3 contains 14 residues. The CDR3 DNA reads TGCGCCAGCAGCCGATTCAGGGTGCCAGATACGCAGTATTTT. This encodes CASSRFRVPDTQYF.

This chain links TRBV9 with TRBJ1-3; D not resolved. CDR1 SGDLS and CDR2 YYNGEE come from the germline V gene. The CDR3 is made up of 13 amino acids. V was clipped by 0 bases and J by 4 bases, with 5 bases between them. CDR3 sequence (DNA): TGTGCCAGCAGCGTAGCAGGAGGAAACACCATATATTTT. Encoded protein: CASSVAGGNTIYF. The full variable domain, with the rest looked up from reference TRBV9 and TRBJ1-3, is DSGVTQTPKHLITATGQRVTLRCSPRSGDLSVYWYQQSLDQGLQFLIQYYNGEERAKGNILERFSAQQFPDLHSELNLSSLELGDSALYFCASSVAGGNTIYFGEGSWLTVV.

Worth noting for this clone: At one of its ends the junction is not consistent with the germline gene, which may arise from a read error. The chain couples TRBV6-1 to TRBJ2-5; weak D call: TRBD1 (5 bases). Germline V gene data show CDR1 as MNHNS and CDR2 as SASEGT. This CDR3 region has 16 residues. Here the CDR3 DNA reads TGTGCCAGCAGCGAAGATCGGAACACCGCCCAGGGGACCCAGTACTTC. It is translated as CASSEDRNTAQGTQYF.

The V gene is TRBV7-9, the J gene TRBJ2-3, with 9 bases fitting TRBD2. The ends lost 10 bases at V and 9 bases at J; junction bases unmatched: 14. Germline CDR1 reads SEHNR; CDR2 reads FQNEAQ (reference sequence). This CDR3 has 14 residues. DNA for the CDR3: TGTGCCACGGCCCAGCGGGGGGAACTTCAAACGCAGTATTTT. Protein: CATAQRGELQTQYF. Full variable domain (remainder filled in from reference TRBV7-9 and TRBJ2-3): DTGVSQNPRHKITKRGQNVTFRCDPISEHNRLYWYRQTLGQGPEFLTYFQNEAQLEKSRLLSDRFSAERPKGSFSTLEIQRTEQGDSAMYLCATAQRGELQTQYFGPGTRLTVL.

J is TRBJ2-7 and V is TRBV13; no clear D. Looked up from germline, CDR1 is PRHDT and CDR2 is FYEKMQ (reference sequence). The V gene lost 2 bases and the J gene lost 0 bases, with 8 bases spanning the gap. CDR3 length equals 14 residues. CDR3 nucleotides: TGTGCCAGCAGCTTAAGAGGTCCCTCCTACGAGCAGTACTTC. This sequence encodes CASSLRGPSYEQYF.

V and J are TRBV7-2 and TRBJ1-1; unclear D gene. The V end lost 7 bases, the J end lost 1 base, and 13 bases lay between the germline ends. This CDR3 has 14 amino acids. The germline V gene encodes CDR1 SGHTA and CDR2 FQGNSA. The chain's CDR3 is CASKDGWANTEAFF. The CDR3 DNA reads as TGTGCCAGCAAAGATGGATGGGCGAACACTGAAGCTTTCTTT.

This chain uses TRBV7-9 with TRBJ1-3; tentative D call: TRBD1 (6 bases). Germline V gene data show CDR1 as SEHNR and CDR2 as FQNEAQ (reference sequence). The CDR3 is 15 amino acids. Deletions cut 7 bases from V and 0 bases from J, with 13 bases between. CDR3 nucleotides: TGTGCCAGCACAGTGGGGGGGCTCTCTGGAAACACCATATATTTT. It yields the protein CASTVGGLSGNTIYF.

A single count supports this clone. V and J are TRBV2 and TRBJ1-4; D is possibly TRBD1 (6 bases). The CDR3 covers 14 residues. Trimming stripped 6 bases from V and 4 bases from J, with 12 bases between. Germline CDR1 reads SNHLY; CDR2 reads FYNNEI. The CDR3 region has the DNA TGTGCCAGCAGGGTCCGGACAGTTAATGAAAAACTGTTTTTT. Protein sequence: CASRVRTVNEKLFF.

The chain combines TRBV18 with TRBJ1-1, with 10 positions matching TRBD1. The V segment lost 4 bases and the J segment 5 bases; nucleotides outside the gene matches: 7. In germline, CDR1 is KGHSH, CDR2 LQKENI. CDR3 length: 15 amino acids. The CDR3 DNA sequence: TGTGCCAGCTCACAACGGGACAGGGGAGGGACTGAAGCTTTCTTT. Its protein product is CASSQRDRGGTEAFF.

J is TRBJ1-6 and V is TRBV3-1 (or the pseudogene TRBV3-2), with D perhaps matching TRBD1 (5 bases). Per germline, CDR1 LGHDT and CDR2 YNNKEL (reference sequence). The CDR3 is made up of 13 amino acids. V dropped 7 bases and J dropped 8 bases, with 12 bases sitting between them. In DNA form, the CDR3 reads TGTGCCAGCAAGCAGGGAGGATATTCACCCCTCCACTTT. This encodes CASKQGGYSPLHF.

The chain employs TRBV5-1 and TRBJ2-7; D is possibly TRBD1 (6 bases). V was cut by 4 bases and J by 5 bases, with 19 bases left in between. Per germline, CDR1 SGHRS and CDR2 YFSETQ. This CDR3 is 15 amino acids long. In DNA form, the CDR3 reads TGCGCCAGCAGCGGTGGTGGGGGCGCAGACCACGAGCAGTACTTC. It translates to CASSGGGGADHEQYF. The full variable domain, with the rest looked up from reference TRBV5-1 and TRBJ2-7, is KAGVTQTPRYLIKTRGQQVTLSCSPISGHRSVSWYQQTPGQGLQFLFEYFSETQRNKGNFPGRFSGRQFSNSRSEMNVSTLELGDSALYLCASSGGGGADHEQYFGPGTRLTVT.

The rearrangement uses TRBV7-8 and TRBJ2-7; possibly TRBD1 for D (5 bases). CDR3 length: 14 amino acids. Germline CDR1 is SGHVS and CDR2 is FQNEAQ. Trimming left V 8 bases short and J 3 bases short, with 17 bases between. CDR3 protein: CASSLGVINYEQYF. For the CDR3, the DNA is TGTGCCAGCTCCCTAGGGGTAATCAACTACGAGCAGTACTTC. The full variable domain, with the rest looked up from reference TRBV7-8 and TRBJ2-7, is GAGVSQSPRYKVAKRGQDVALRCDPISGHVSLFWYQQALGQGPEFLTYFQNEAQLDKSGLPSDRFFAERPEGSVSTLKIQRTQQEDSAVYLCASSLGVINYEQYFGPGTRLTVT.

The count of this clone is one. This chain links TRBV12-5 with TRBJ2-3; 7 bases match TRBD2. CDR3 length equals 18 residues. Germline-derived CDR1 and CDR2 are LGHNT and FRNRAP. Trimming removed 6 bases from V and 0 bases from J; junction bases left unmatched: 15. In DNA, the CDR3 is TGTGCTAGTGGCACTCTAGCGGCTGCGTCTATGAGCACAGATACGCAGTATTTT. Translated: CASGTLAAASMSTDTQYF.

The V call is TRBV11-2, the J call TRBJ1-5; the D is unclear. Trimming stripped 0 bases from V and 6 bases from J, with 6 bases between. The CDR3 loop spans 13 amino acids. The germline V gene encodes CDR1 SGHAT and CDR2 FQNNGV. CDR3 loop: CASSLDRGQPQHF. The DNA for the CDR3 is TGTGCCAGCAGCTTAGATCGCGGTCAGCCCCAGCATTTT.

This clone has only a few counts. The chain uses TRBV4-1 and TRBJ1-6; D remains unclear. From germline, CDR1 is MGHRA and CDR2 YSYEKL. Trimming pared 0 bases from V and 5 bases from J, leaving 11 bases between. CDR3 length: 16 residues. The CDR3 DNA is TGCGCCAGCAGCCAAGAATGGAGTCAGAATAATTCACCCCTCCACTTT. Protein: CASSQEWSQNNSPLHF.